This T cell receptor beta chain emerged from a study of ipilimumab plus nivolumab after autologous stem cell transplantation. Study-level background: Patients received a median of roughly 5 ipilimumab and eight or nine nivolumab doses. The DLBCL group included primary refractory and relapsed cases. Notes on the study in general: Authors suggest TCR repertoire, Treg phenotype and gut microbiota support further study.

Profiling relied on immunoSEQ multiplex PCR, and the TCRdb table lists in-frame clones only, not all of them. The repertoire holds 15,000 or so clones, just under 80% seen once, with 10% in the top ten. This clone was seen only a few times. Its cognate antigen is unknown. V lost 4 bases and J lost 4, with 13 bases in between. From germline, CDR1 is WSHSY and CDR2 SAAADI. This CDR3 is built from 14 residues. Sequencing was performed on PBMCs, taken in a trial of ipilimumab plus nivolumab as post-transplant consolidation. The chain couples TRBV10-2 to TRBJ1-2; D is perhaps TRBD1 (5 bases). This receptor was obtained from a male donor with diffuse large B-cell lymphoma. This CDR3 reads CASSVGSQGYGYTF. The CDR3 DNA reads as TGCGCCAGCAGTGTTGGATCCCAGGGCTATGGCTACACCTTC.